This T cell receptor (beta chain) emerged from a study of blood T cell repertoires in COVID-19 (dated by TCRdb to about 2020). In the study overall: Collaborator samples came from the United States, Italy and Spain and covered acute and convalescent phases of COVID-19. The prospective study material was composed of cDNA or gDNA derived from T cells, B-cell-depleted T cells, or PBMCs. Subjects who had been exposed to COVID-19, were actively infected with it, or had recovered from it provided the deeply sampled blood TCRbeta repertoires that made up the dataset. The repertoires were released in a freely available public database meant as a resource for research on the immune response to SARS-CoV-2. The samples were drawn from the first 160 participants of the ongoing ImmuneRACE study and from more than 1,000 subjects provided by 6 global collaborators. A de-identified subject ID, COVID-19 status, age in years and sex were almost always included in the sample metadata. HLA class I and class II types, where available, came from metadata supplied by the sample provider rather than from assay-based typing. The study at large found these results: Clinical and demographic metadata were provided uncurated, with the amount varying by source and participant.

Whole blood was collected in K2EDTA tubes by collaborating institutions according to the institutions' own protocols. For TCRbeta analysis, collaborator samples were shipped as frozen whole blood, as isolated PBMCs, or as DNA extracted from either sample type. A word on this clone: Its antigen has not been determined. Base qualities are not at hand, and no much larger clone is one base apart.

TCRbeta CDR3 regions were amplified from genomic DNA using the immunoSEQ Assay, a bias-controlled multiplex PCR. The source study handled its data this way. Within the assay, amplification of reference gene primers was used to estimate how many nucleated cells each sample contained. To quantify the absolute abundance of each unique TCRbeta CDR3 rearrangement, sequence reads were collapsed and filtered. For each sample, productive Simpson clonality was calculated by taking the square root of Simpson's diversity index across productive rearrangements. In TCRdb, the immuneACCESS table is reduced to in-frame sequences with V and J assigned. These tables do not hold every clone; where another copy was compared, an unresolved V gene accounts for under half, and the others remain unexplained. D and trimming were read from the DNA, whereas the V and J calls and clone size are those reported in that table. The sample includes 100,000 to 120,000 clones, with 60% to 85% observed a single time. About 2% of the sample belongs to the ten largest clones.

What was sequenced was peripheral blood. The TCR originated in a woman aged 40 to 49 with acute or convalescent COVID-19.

The CDR3 region: CSVPGGGADTQYF. The DNA sequence is TGCAGCGTCCCGGGGGGGGGAGCGGATACGCAGTATTTT. This sequence uses TRBV29-1 and TRBJ2-3, and 8 junction bases match TRBD2. The CDR3 sequence holds 13 residues, the cysteine and phenylalanine included. Solely the CDR3 DNA is kept, with 39 bases framed from the first base. The germline V gene provides CDR1 SQVTM and CDR2 ANQGSEA. The germline V end is reduced by 6 bases and the J end by 6 bases; junction bases left unmatched: 8.